This T cell receptor beta chain stems from a study of regulatory T cells in long-lasting Graves disease. Whole-study findings and limits: Reduced TCR diversity was observed in persistent Graves' patients versus newly diagnosed patients.

Researchers made TCR beta libraries by using iRepertoire HTBI primers and running Arm-PCR on CDR3 regions. MiXCR was run by TCRdb on the multiplex PCR reads, yielding one entry per CDR3 protein. The repertoire consists of 400,000 to 500,000 distinct CDR3 sequences, with around 13% occurring once and the leading ten covering roughly 18%. Stated time point: newly diagnosed GD, antithyroid drugs for less than 3 months. RNA from PBMCs was the source of the TCR library. Germline V gives CDR1 SEHNR, CDR2 FQNEAQ (reference sequence). This CDR3 comprises 14 residues. V shed 2 bases and J shed 0 bases, with 8 bases lying between them. This clonotype came up a few times. What it recognizes is unknown. The sample also formed part of further work on T cells in Graves' hyperthyroidism and ophthalmopathy. That work states: Before onset, by a median of approximately 5.9 months, the model predicted ophthalmopathy.

The chain carries TRBV7-9 and TRBJ2-7, with D possibly being TRBD1 (6 bases). Sequences were derived from peripheral blood mononuclear cells (PBMCs), sampled at new diagnosis, from a patient treated with antithyroid drugs. The TCR comes from a woman in her fifties or sixties with Graves disease. The chain's CDR3 is CASSLQGTSYEQYF. The CDR3, as DNA: TGTGCCAGCAGCTTACAGGGGACCTCCTACGAGCAGTACTTC.